Listed here is a single T cell receptor (beta chain). The antigen remains undetermined. The sample is drawn from a study of graft-versus-host responses after intestinal transplantation. In the study overall: Multivisceral, liver-intestinal, or isolated intestinal grafts were transplanted into recipients. Every transplant recipient was induced with anti-thymocyte globulin, then maintained on tacrolimus and steroids for about three years. Study results and limitations: Where graft-donor T cell macrochimerism was present, patients had high graft-versus-host to host-versus-graft clonal ratios in allografts.

CDR3 length: 15 amino acids. V shed 0 bases and J shed 2 bases, with 13 bases lying between them. Germline lookup yields CDR1 GTSNPN and CDR2 SVGIG (reference sequence). Method: immunoSEQ multiplex PCR; TCRdb's copy keeps in-frame clones and lacks some. The repertoire holds approximately 39,000 clones, approximately 93% seen once, with around 0.2% in the top ten. This receptor was identified in a human donor who was the organ donor for an intestinal transplant. This specimen was unstimulated CD4+ T cells sorted from spleen or lymph node cells, taken before transplant. The V call is TRBV30, the J call TRBJ1-2; D call uncertain. CDR3 region: CAWSVTRRSNYGYTF. In DNA form, the CDR3 reads TGTGCCTGGAGTGTAACGAGGAGGTCGAACTATGGCTACACCTTC.